Below, one T cell receptor beta chain is given with its context. This sample is drawn from a study of blood T cell repertoires in COVID-19. The V gene lost 0 bases and the J gene lost 7 bases, with 10 bases spanning the gap. The CDR3 sequence is 14 residues long. The germline V gene has CDR1 SGHRS and CDR2 YFSETQ. Method: immunoSEQ multiplex PCR; TCRdb's copy keeps in-frame clones and lacks some. The repertoire holds 150,000 to 200,000 clones, with approximately 84% as singletons. The chain recombines TRBV5-1 with TRBJ1-4; D uncertain. The sequenced sample consisted of peripheral blood. This receptor was obtained from a woman older than 75 with acute or convalescent COVID-19. CDR3 region: CASSLDAGAEKLFF. The CDR3 region has the DNA TGCGCCAGCAGCTTGGACGCGGGCGCTGAAAAACTGTTTTTT.